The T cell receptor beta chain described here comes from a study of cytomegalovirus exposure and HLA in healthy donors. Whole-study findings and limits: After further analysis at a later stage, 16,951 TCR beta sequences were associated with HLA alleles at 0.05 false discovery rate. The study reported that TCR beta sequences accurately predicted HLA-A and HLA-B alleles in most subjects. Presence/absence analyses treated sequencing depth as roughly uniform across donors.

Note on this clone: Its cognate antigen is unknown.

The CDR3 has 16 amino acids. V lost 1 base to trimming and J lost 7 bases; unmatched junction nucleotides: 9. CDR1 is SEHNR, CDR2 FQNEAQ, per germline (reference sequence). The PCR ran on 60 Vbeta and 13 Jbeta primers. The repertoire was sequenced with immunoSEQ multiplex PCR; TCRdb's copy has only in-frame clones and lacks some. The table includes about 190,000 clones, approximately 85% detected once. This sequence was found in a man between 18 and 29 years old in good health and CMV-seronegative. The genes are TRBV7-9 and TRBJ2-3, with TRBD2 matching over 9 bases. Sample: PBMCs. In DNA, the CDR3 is TGTGCCAGCAGCTTAGGGCTAGCGGGATCTAGCCATACGCAGTATTTT. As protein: CASSLGLAGSSHTQYF. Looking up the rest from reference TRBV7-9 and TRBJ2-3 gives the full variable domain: DTGVSQNPRHKITKRGQNVTFRCDPISEHNRLYWYRQTLGQGPEFLTYFQNEAQLEKSRLLSDRFSAERPKGSFSTLEIQRTEQGDSAMYLCASSLGLAGSSHTQYFGPGTRLTVL.